This T cell receptor (beta chain) was profiled in a study of identifying expanded T cells in peripheral blood. Study observations and caveats: Clone count variance between roughly two-week samples rose with total template count.

Healthy donors had no documented immune events, such as infections, while sampled. Sequencing used immunoSEQ multiplex PCR; TCRdb keeps in-frame clones, though not all of them. This sample has tens of thousands of clones; around 89% occur once, and the top ten carry around 20%. This clone is a singleton in its sample. Its specificity is not known. This CDR3 has 13 amino acids. CDR1 and CDR2 from the germline V gene are SGHAT and FQNNGV. The V end lost 5 bases, the J end lost 5 bases, and 12 bases lay between the germline ends. The source of this sequence is a person between 18 and 75 years old in good health. The J gene is TRBJ2-5, the V gene TRBV11-2, with D hard to call. Sequenced: blood. The CDR3 DNA reads TGTGCCAGCAGCCGGGCTGTCCCGGAGACCCAGTACTTC. This sequence encodes CASSRAVPETQYF. Full variable domain (outside the CDR3, taken from reference TRBV11-2 and TRBJ2-5): EAGVAQSPRYKIIEKRQSVAFWCNPISGHATLYWYQQILGQGPKLLIQFQNNGVVDDSQLPKDRFSAERLKGVDSTLKIQPAKLEDSAVYLCASSRAVPETQYFGPGTRLLVL.